A single sample is the source of the 24 T cell receptor beta chains below, sequenced in a study of CD8+ T cells in alopecia areata. CD4, CD8alpha, NKG2D, NKG2ACE and other markers were used to sort pooled cutaneous lymph node cells. The authors extracted RNA and reverse transcribed it into cDNA as the sequencing template. Clones were sequenced by immunoSEQ multiplex PCR, and TCRdb holds only the in-frame ones, with some missing. This sample has 250,000 or so clones, each found more than once. The sample was CD4+ T cells sorted from a lymph node. The receptors come from a C3H/HeJ mouse with alopecia areata. This strain has MHC haplotype H2-k.

This clone was seen more than once but under ten times. Gene names denote mouse genes. The read finishes 4 residues shy of the CDR3 end, and the germline J gene is used to complete it. This chain uses TRBV13-2 with TRBJ2-5; maybe TRBD1 (6 bases). CDR3 length equals 13 residues. Germline V lookup: CDR1 NNHNN, CDR2 SYGAGS (reference sequence). The CDR3 loop is CASGGRGRDTQYF. The sequenced part of the CDR3 DNA is TGTGCCAGCGGTGGCAGGGGAAGAGAC.

Note on this clone: The gene names given are mouse names. The read stops 3 residues short of the end of the CDR3; the missing end is completed from the germline J gene. The identical CDR3 is also encoded by other nucleotide sequences in the sample. This chain uses TRBV13-1 with TRBJ1-6, with 11 bases fitting TRBD1. TRBJ1-6 is annotated as an ORF whose role is uncertain. The CDR3 runs 16 residues. The V gene's germline CDR1 is NSHNY and CDR2 SYGAGN. The trim removed 2 bases at V and 3 bases at J, leaving 1 base unmatched. The CDR3 bases that were read are TGTGCCAGCAGTGAAGGGACAGGGGGCTATAATTCGCCC. Translation: CASSEGTGGYNSP. Given in full, the CDR3 is CASSEGTGGYNSPLYF.

A remark on this clone: Gene names are mouse gene names. The CDR3 extends 4 residues past the end of the read, so its final part is completed from the germline J gene. Other DNA sequences of this sample code for an identical CDR3. This chain connects TRBV5 to TRBJ1-1, with 7 bases that match TRBD1. The CDR3 is 14 residues long. CDR1 LGHNA and CDR2 YNLKQL come from the germline V gene (reference sequence). J was trimmed by 3 bases and V by 0 bases; bases with no gene match: 1. The sequenced part of the CDR3 DNA is TGTGCCAGCAGCCAAGACAGGGGGGACACA. Its protein product is CASSQDRGDT. The whole CDR3 protein is CASSQDRGDTEVFF.

The sample holds a few counts of this clone. Germline and genes here are mouse. The read is 4 residues too short to cover the CDR3 end, so that end is filled in from the germline J gene. The chain carries TRBV13-2 and TRBJ2-3, with TRBD2 matching 13 bases. The junction had 7 bases not matched to a gene; V was cut back by 4 bases and J by 2 bases. CDR1 is NNHNN and CDR2 is SYGAGS in the germline V gene (reference sequence). The CDR3 has 17 amino acids. The CDR3 loop reads CASGRDWGGSVAETLYF. The part of the CDR3 DNA that was read is TGTGCCAGCGGTCGGGACTGGGGGGGGTCTGTTGCAGAA.

On this clone: The genes and germline here are from mouse. This CDR3 reads CAWSLPGAFSYEQYF. The CDR3 DNA, read in part, is TGTGCCTGGAGTCTACCTGGGGCCTTCTCCTAT. V is TRBV31 and J is TRBJ2-7; TRBD2 is a possible D gene (6 bases). The read ends 4 residues early relative to the CDR3; the germline J gene fills the gap. The CDR3 spans 15 residues. The germline V gene encodes CDR1 GKSSPN and CDR2 SITVG. V gave up 0 bases and J gave up 0 bases, with 12 bases separating them.

This clone turned up a few times. The gene symbols are mouse symbols. The sequenced fragment ends 4 residues before the CDR3 boundary, so the rest is inferred from the germline J gene. Other DNA sequences in this specimen translate into the identical CDR3. The chain uses TRBV13-1 and TRBJ1-2; D is ambiguous. This CDR3 region has 13 residues. Per germline, CDR1 NSHNY and CDR2 SYGAGN. The V end was cut by 2 bases, the J end by 3 bases, with 8 bases between. The sequenced CDR3 bases are TGTGCCAGCAGTGAGGAGGGTGACTCC. Protein: CASSEEGDS. The entire CDR3 sequence reads CASSEEGDSDYTF.

This clone was seen more than once but under ten times. The gene symbols are mouse symbols. The CDR3 end lies 4 residues beyond the end of the read and is filled in from the germline J gene. The same CDR3 arises from other DNA sequences in this sample as well. The genes are TRBV14 and TRBJ2-5; possible D gene TRBD2, 6 bases. Trimming took off 4 bases at V and 2 bases at J, with 11 bases between the two ends. CDR1 is SGHDT and CDR2 is FRDEAV in the germline V gene. The CDR3 totals 14 residues. The sequenced part of the CDR3 DNA is TGTGCCAGCAGTCCCCGGGACTCCCAAGAC. The encoded protein is CASSPRDSQD. The whole CDR3 sequence is CASSPRDSQDTQYF.

This clone showed up just a few times. Mouse germline and gene names are used. The CDR3 is cut off 4 residues early in the read; its end comes from the germline J gene. The J gene is TRBJ2-2, the V gene TRBV13-3; the D gene is possibly TRBD1 (6 bases). Germline CDR1 reads NNHDY; CDR2 reads SYVADS. The CDR3 is 15 residues long. Trimming removed 1 base from V and 3 bases from J, with 10 bases in between. The chain's CDR3 is CASSDLGTYTGQLYF. The CDR3 bases that were read are TGTGCCAGCAGTGATTTGGGGACATACACCGGG. The full variable domain, with the rest looked up from reference TRBV13-3 and TRBJ2-2, is EAAVTQSPRSKVAVTGGKVTLSCHQTNNHDYMYWYRQDTGHGLRLIHYSYVADSTEKGDIPDGYKASRPSQENFSLILELASLSQTAVYFCASSDLGTYTGQLYFGEGSKLTVL.

For this clone: Gene names follow the mouse nomenclature. The read ends 3 residues shy of where the CDR3 ends; the end is completed using the germline J gene. This chain uses TRBV1 with TRBJ1-6; 7 nucleotides agree with TRBD1. TRBJ1-6 is treated as an ORF (open reading frame) with a function not yet certain. V gave up 1 base and J gave up 6 bases; unmatched junction bases: 6. Germline CDR1 NSQYPW, CDR2 LRSPGD (reference sequence). This CDR3 is built from 16 residues. The CDR3 region is CTCSAVMGTVNSPLYF. The DNA read from the CDR3 is TGCACCTGCAGTGCAGTAATGGGGACAGTTAATTCGCCC.

This clone showed up many times. The germline and genes are mouse ones. The read stops 4 residues short of the end of the CDR3; the missing end is completed from the germline J gene. Other DNA sequences from this sample encode an identical CDR3 as well. The chain carries TRBV13-1 and TRBJ1-2; 8 nucleotides match TRBD1. V shed 4 bases and J 2 bases; nucleotides not matched to a gene: 1. This CDR3 is 13 amino acids long. CDR1 and CDR2 from the germline V gene are NSHNY and SYGAGN. CDR3 DNA (partial): TGTGCCAGCAGTCCAGGGGGCAACTCC. Translating gives CASSPGGNS. Given in full, the CDR3 is CASSPGGNSDYTF.

On this clone itself: Gene names denote mouse genes. The read falls 4 residues short of the CDR3 end, and the missing part is taken from the germline J gene. The rearrangement links TRBV13-2 to TRBJ2-3, with 12 bases identical to TRBD2. Germline loops: CDR1 NNHNN, CDR2 SYGAGS (reference sequence). Losses at the gene ends were 5 bases for V and 0 bases for J; bases not matched to a gene: 7. The CDR3 is 17 residues long. Incomplete CDR3 DNA: TGTGCCAGCGGACCCGGACTGGGGGGGAGTAGTGCAGAA. Amino acid sequence: CASGPGLGGSSAE. The full CDR3 is CASGPGLGGSSAETLYF.

To note about this clone: All gene names here are mouse names. The CDR3 is cut off 4 residues early in the read; its end comes from the germline J gene. This CDR3 is also generated by other DNA sequences in the sample. The chain has TRBV31 and TRBJ1-2; D unclear. V was trimmed by 0 bases and J by 1 base, leaving 6 bases between them. Germline loops: CDR1 GKSSPN, CDR2 SITVG. This CDR3 is 13 amino acids long. The sequenced CDR3 bases are TGTGCCTGGAGTCTAGTGGGAAACTCC. It is translated as CAWSLVGNS. The entire CDR3 reads CAWSLVGNSDYTF. The full variable domain, its missing parts supplied by reference TRBV31 and TRBJ1-2, is AQTIHQWPVAEIKAVGSPLSLGCTIKGKSSPNLYWYWQATGGTLQQLFYSITVGQVESVVQLNLSASRPKDDQFILSTEKLLLSHSGFYLCAWSLVGNSDYTFGSGTRLLVI.

For this clone: The listed genes are named as in mouse. The read terminates 4 residues before the CDR3 end, so the remaining end is supplied by the germline J gene. The V gene is TRBV1, the J gene TRBJ2-4, with 8 bases lining up with TRBD2. CDR3 length: 16 amino acids. The V gene's germline CDR1 is NSQYPW and CDR2 LRSPGD (reference sequence). CDR3 sequence reads: CTCSADWSGGENTLYF. The CDR3 DNA, read in part, is TGCACCTGCAGTGCAGATTGGAGTGGGGGGGAAAAC.

Note on this clone: The genes and germline here are from mouse. The read ends 4 residues early relative to the CDR3; the germline J gene fills the gap. The chain couples TRBV19 to TRBJ2-2; D not resolved. From germline, CDR1 is FNHDT and CDR2 SITEND (reference sequence). The CDR3 extends over 14 amino acids. V lost 4 bases and J lost 4, with 11 bases in between. CDR3 DNA, as far as it was read: TGTGCCAGCAGTCCGAGCTGGATCACCGGG. It codes for CASSPSWITG. The entire CDR3 protein reads CASSPSWITGQLYF. The full variable domain, rest sourced from reference TRBV19 and TRBJ2-2, is GGIITQTPKFLIGQEGQKLTLKCQQNFNHDTMYWYRQDSGKGLRLIYYSITENDLQKGDLSEGYDASREKKSSFSLTVTSAQKNEMAVFLCASSPSWITGQLYFGEGSKLTVL.

In regard to this clone: These gene names are mouse names. The sequence runs out 4 residues before the end of the CDR3; the remainder is reconstructed from the germline J gene. The chain is built from TRBV5 and TRBJ2-3; TRBD2 agrees at 12 bases. Germline lookup yields CDR1 LGHNA and CDR2 YNLKQL (reference sequence). V shed 1 base, J shed 4 bases, and the junction held 3 bases outside the gene matches. The CDR3 spans 16 residues. CDR3 DNA, as far as it was read: TGTGCCAGCAGCCAAGGACTGGGGGGGCGCACAGAA. Amino acids: CASSQGLGGRTE. The entire CDR3 sequence reads CASSQGLGGRTETLYF.

As regards this clone: Mouse germline and gene names are used. The read halts 3 residues ahead of the CDR3 end, with the missing end drawn from the germline J gene. Distinct nucleotide sequences in the sample also encode this CDR3. This chain uses TRBV13-2 with TRBJ1-6, with TRBD1 matching 8 bases. TRBJ1-6 belongs to the ORF category, with a function that is uncertain. CDR1 NNHNN and CDR2 SYGAGS come from the germline V gene (reference sequence). The CDR3 runs to 15 residues. With 3 bases clipped from V and 3 bases from J, the junction kept 2 bases outside the gene matches. The part of the CDR3 DNA that was read is TGTGCCAGCGGTGGGACAGGGAGCTATAATTCGCCC. Its protein product is CASGGTGSYNSP. The full CDR3 reads CASGGTGSYNSPLYF.

About this clone: Germline and genes: mouse. The read comes to an end 4 residues before the CDR3 does, leaving the germline J gene to fill in the end. V usage is TRBV5 and J usage is TRBJ2-2, with TRBD2 matching 8 bases. Germline V gives CDR1 LGHNA, CDR2 YNLKQL (reference sequence). The CDR3 runs 17 residues. Germline trimming cut 0 bases from V and 5 bases from J; bases unmatched to any gene: 8. CDR3 residues: CASSQDSGGLVTGQLYF. The CDR3 bases that were read are TGTGCCAGCAGCCAAGACTCTGGGGGGCTAGTAACCGGG.

Remarks on this clone: Mouse names are used for the genes. The sequenced part of the CDR3 DNA is TGCACCTGCAGTCCACAGGGCAAGAAAGAC. Its protein is CTCSPQGKKD. The CDR3 as a whole reads CTCSPQGKKDTQYF. V usage is TRBV1 and J usage is TRBJ2-5, with a tentative D call TRBD1 (6 bases). The CDR3 goes on 4 residues after the read ends, and that part is filled in from the germline J gene. CDR3 size: 14 residues. Per germline, CDR1 NSQYPW and CDR2 LRSPGD (reference sequence).

This clone was found many times. Genes here carry mouse names. Coverage ceases 4 residues before the CDR3 finishes, and the germline J gene fills in the end. This same CDR3 is encoded by further DNA sequences in the sample. V is TRBV13-1 and J is TRBJ2-2; 10 positions match TRBD1. Germline CDR1 reads NSHNY; CDR2 reads SYGAGN. The CDR3 contains 16 residues. V shed 3 bases and J 0 bases; nucleotides not matched to a gene: 2. This CDR3 is CASSGDRGANTGQLYF. Partial CDR3 DNA: TGTGCCAGCAGTGGGGACAGGGGAGCAAACACCGGG.

With regard to this clone: The gene symbols are mouse symbols. From the germline J gene comes the end of the CDR3, since the read stops 4 residues before it. Other DNA sequences in this sample translate to the same CDR3. V usage is TRBV1 and J usage is TRBJ1-1, with a weak D call TRBD1 (5 bases). Germline CDR1 and CDR2: NSQYPW and LRSPGD (reference sequence). The CDR3 runs 14 residues. The sequenced part of the CDR3 DNA is TGCACCTGCAGTGCAGATCCGGGGGGGACA. Translation: CTCSADPGGT. The full CDR3 protein reads CTCSADPGGTEVFF.

To note about this clone: The genes are named according to mouse. The read ends 4 residues early relative to the CDR3; the germline J gene fills the gap. The sample contains more than one DNA sequence encoding this CDR3. The chain is built from TRBV5 and TRBJ2-5; maybe TRBD1 (5 bases). V gave up 0 bases and J gave up 2 bases, with 6 bases separating them. Germline CDR1 and CDR2: LGHNA and YNLKQL (reference sequence). The CDR3 contains 14 residues. The CDR3 here is CASSQDRVQDTQYF. CDR3 DNA, as far as it was read: TGTGCCAGCAGCCAAGACAGGGTCCAAGAC.

A word on this clone: The genes and germline here are from mouse. The CDR3 here is CASRRDKSSYEQYF. CDR3 DNA, as far as it was read: TGTGCCAGCAGAAGGGACAAAAGCTCCTAT. This sequence joins TRBV13-3 and TRBJ2-7, with D possibly TRBD1 on 6 matching bases. The read falls 4 residues short of the CDR3 end, and the missing part is taken from the germline J gene. Germline V gene lookup returns CDR1 NNHDY and CDR2 SYVADS. V gave up 5 bases and J gave up 0 bases, with 12 bases separating them. The CDR3 loop spans 14 amino acids.

In its sample, this clone was seen many times. Genes and germline come from the mouse. The CDR3 extends 4 residues past the end of the read, so its final part is completed from the germline J gene. Other DNA sequences in the sample encode the same CDR3. This chain joins TRBV5 and TRBJ2-5; TRBD1 matches 10 bases. The CDR3 totals 15 residues. Germline V gene lookup returns CDR1 LGHNA and CDR2 YNLKQL (reference sequence). The sequenced CDR3 bases are TGTGCCAGCAGCCAAGCCGGGACAGGGGAAGAC. It is translated as CASSQAGTGED. The complete CDR3 reads CASSQAGTGEDTQYF.

This clone was recorded many times. Genes and germline come from the mouse. Read sequence stops 4 residues before the CDR3 end, and the germline J gene provides the missing end. The rearrangement links TRBV17 to TRBJ2-1, with a possible D match to TRBD1 (5 bases). V shed 1 base and J shed 4 bases, with 8 bases lying between them. This CDR3 region has 14 residues. Looked up from germline, CDR1 is MNHDT and CDR2 is YYDKIL. CDR3 DNA (partial): TGTGCTAGCAGTAGAGGACAGCTTTATGCT. Its translation is CASSRGQLYA. Given in full, the CDR3 is CASSRGQLYAEQFF.